These 17 T cell receptor beta chains originate from one sample sequenced in a study of response to subunit inactivated influenza vaccine. TCRdb reanalysed the RT-PCR reads using MiXCR and keeps one entry per CDR3 protein. The sample carries hundreds of thousands of distinct CDR3 sequences, 21% recorded once. The input for sequencing was PBMCs from blood, taken roughly 20 months after vaccination. Source of these receptors: a man aged 50-75 years who received an inactivated influenza vaccine.

The V call is TRBV4-2, the J call TRBJ2-1; 10 bases are shared with TRBD2. The CDR3 covers 18 residues. From germline, CDR1 is LGHNA and CDR2 YNFKEQ. After removal of 3 bases from V and 3 bases from J, the junction contained 11 bases not matched to a gene. The CDR3 protein is CASSHPELAGIHYNEQFF. The DNA of the CDR3 is TGTGCCAGCAGCCACCCCGAACTAGCGGGGATTCACTACAATGAGCAGTTCTTC.

The chain couples TRBV4-3 to TRBJ2-7; a weak D match, TRBD1 (5 bases). This CDR3 spans 15 amino acids. Germline V gene data show CDR1 as LGHNA and CDR2 as YSLEER. Trimming left V 0 bases short and J 2 bases short, with 11 bases between. This chain's CDR3 is CASSQDLGRAYEQYF. CDR3 DNA sequence: TGCGCCAGCAGCCAAGATCTTGGCAGGGCCTACGAGCAGTACTTC.

This clonotype was observed a few times. V is TRBV5-1 and J is TRBJ1-6; D is unclear. Trimming removed 4 bases from V and 7 bases from J, with 12 bases in between. Germline V CDR1 and CDR2: SGHRS, YFSETQ. This CDR3 comprises 14 residues. CDR3 protein: CASSTTFKNSPLHF. The CDR3 coding sequence is TGCGCCAGCAGCACCACATTCAAAAATTCACCCCTCCACTTT.

This clonotype turned up a few times. This sequence joins TRBV6-5 and TRBJ2-3; 11 nucleotides agree with TRBD2. CDR3 size: 15 residues. CDR1 and CDR2 from the germline V gene are MNHEY and SVGAGI. J gave up 3 bases and V 6 bases, and 5 bases lay outside the gene matches. The CDR3 nucleotides are TGTGCCAGCAGCTTCTCTAGCGGGAGGACAGATACGCAGTATTTT. As protein: CASSFSSGRTDTQYF.

This chain links TRBV20-1 with TRBJ2-1; D is possibly TRBD1 (6 bases). The CDR3 totals 13 residues. The V gene lost 7 bases and the J gene lost 3 bases, with 13 bases spanning the gap. Germline CDR1 DFQATT, CDR2 SNEGSKA (reference sequence). As DNA, the CDR3 is TGCAGTGTCAAGGGACACGACTACAATGAGCAGTTCTTC. Its translation: CSVKGHDYNEQFF.

This clonotype showed up many times. The V call is TRBV18, the J call TRBJ1-1; possible D gene TRBD1, 5 bases. This CDR3 region has 16 residues. V lost 3 bases, J lost 0 bases, and 14 bases lay in between. Germline-derived CDR1 and CDR2 are KGHSH and LQKENI. In nucleotides, the CDR3 is TGTGCCAGCTCACCTAGGGACGGCCTAATGAACACTGAAGCTTTCTTT. This gives the protein CASSPRDGLMNTEAFF.

This clonotype was counted a few times. The genes are TRBV14 and TRBJ1-6; D is possibly TRBD1 (5 bases). Germline V gene data show CDR1 as SGHDN and CDR2 as FVKESK. CDR3 length: 15 residues. Trimming removed 0 bases from V and 6 bases from J, with 9 bases in between. The CDR3 protein is CASSQDRVPNSPLHF. Here the CDR3 DNA reads TGTGCCAGCAGCCAAGACAGGGTTCCTAATTCACCCCTCCACTTT.

In its sample, this clonotype was seen a few times. The genes are TRBV7-6 and TRBJ1-4; no firm D call. Trimming left V 1 base short and J 0 bases short, with 9 bases between. The CDR3 is 16 residues long. The V gene's germline CDR1 is SGHVS and CDR2 FNYEAQ. This chain's CDR3 is CASSLEAQPTNEKLFF. The CDR3 DNA sequence: TGTGCCAGCAGCTTAGAGGCACAACCAACTAATGAAAAACTGTTTTTT.

This clonotype has only one observation. The chain uses TRBV5-5 and TRBJ2-5, with D hard to call. V gave up 4 bases and J gave up 2 bases, with 12 bases separating them. This CDR3 spans 14 amino acids. The germline V gene has CDR1 SGHKS and CDR2 YYEKEE (reference sequence). CDR3 nucleotide sequence: TGTGCCAGCAGCCCGGAAGGGTTTCAAGAGACCCAGTACTTC. Translation gives CASSPEGFQETQYF.

This clonotype was counted only a few times. The chain couples TRBV9 to TRBJ2-3, with 9 bases identical to TRBD2. Germline CDR1 and CDR2: SGDLS and YYNGEE. The CDR3 consists of 17 residues. V lost 0 bases, J lost 3 bases, and 8 bases stayed unmatched. The CDR3 sequence: CASSVGVSSGMTDTQYF. For the CDR3, the DNA is TGTGCCAGCAGCGTAGGAGTATCTAGCGGGATGACAGATACGCAGTATTTT.

This clonotype was observed a handful of times. The chain couples TRBV20-1 to TRBJ1-5, with 11 bases aligning to TRBD1. V gave up 5 bases and J gave up 7 bases; unmatched junction bases: 7. This CDR3 is 14 amino acids long. Germline V gene sequence: CDR1 DFQATT, CDR2 SNEGSKA (reference sequence). The CDR3 bases are TGCAGTGCTGACGGACAGGGGGCAGGCCAGCCCCAGCATTTT. Protein: CSADGQGAGQPQHF.

The V and J genes are TRBV19 and TRBJ1-4; 7 nucleotides match TRBD1. V lost 1 base to trimming and J lost 6 bases; unmatched junction nucleotides: 5. Germline loops: CDR1 LNHDA, CDR2 SQIVND (reference sequence). This CDR3 comprises 15 residues. CDR3 residues: CASSIARTGDEKLFF. CDR3 coding DNA: TGTGCCAGTAGTATAGCCCGGACAGGCGATGAAAAACTGTTTTTT.

This clonotype was observed many times. The rearrangement joins TRBV5-1 to TRBJ2-2; TRBD2 aligns across 9 bases. V lost 3 bases, J lost 6 bases, and 12 bases stayed unmatched. The CDR3 is made up of 17 amino acids. Germline V CDR1 and CDR2: SGHRS, YFSETQ. CDR3 sequence: CASSSRALAGFPGELFF. The DNA for the CDR3 is TGCGCCAGCAGCTCCCGAGCGCTAGCGGGGTTTCCCGGGGAGCTGTTTTTT.

V is TRBV13 and J is TRBJ1-6; D unresolved. The CDR3 runs 12 residues. The V gene lost 6 bases and the J gene lost 10 bases, with 10 bases spanning the gap. Per the germline V gene, CDR1 is PRHDT and CDR2 is FYEKMQ (reference sequence). The CDR3 sequence: CASREGRSPLHF. The CDR3 bases are TGTGCCAGCAGAGAAGGGAGGTCACCCCTCCACTTT.

CDR3 DNA: TGCAGTGCTAGAGGGACAGGGAGGAGGTATGGCTACACCTTC. The encoded protein is CSARGTGRRYGYTF. This sequence joins TRBV20-1 and TRBJ1-2; 8 bases fit TRBD1. This CDR3 contains 14 residues. With V trimmed by 1 base and J by 5 bases, 6 bases remained unmatched. The germline gives CDR1 DFQATT, CDR2 SNEGSKA (reference sequence).

The gene calls are TRBV7-2 and TRBJ1-2, with D possibly TRBD1 on 5 matching bases. The CDR3 has 12 amino acids. CDR1 is SGHTA and CDR2 is FQGNSA in the germline V gene. V lost 5 bases and J 13 bases, leaving 17 bases between the germline ends. The CDR3 region is CASSLTSQGGTF. In nucleotides, the CDR3 is TGTGCCAGCAGCCTTACGTCCCAGGGAGGCACCTTC.

The chain couples TRBV7-8 to TRBJ2-3; 11 bases align to TRBD2. J gave up 6 bases and V 6 bases, and 8 bases lay outside the gene matches. The CDR3 extends over 15 amino acids. Germline assignment: CDR1 SGHVS and CDR2 FQNEAQ. The CDR3 loop is CASRSGTSGRDTQYF. CDR3 nucleotide sequence: TGTGCCAGCAGGTCCGGGACTAGCGGTCGGGATACGCAGTATTTT.